The 7 T cell receptor beta chains below come from one sample, sequenced in a study of blood T cell repertoires in COVID-19. Sequenced by immunoSEQ multiplex PCR; TCRdb stores in-frame clones only, minus some. The data hold 150,000 or so clones, with around nine tenths observed a single time. The source material was peripheral blood. The receptors were sampled from a woman between 65 and 79 years old with COVID-19, enrolled during active disease.

V usage is TRBV28 and J usage is TRBJ2-7; D is perhaps TRBD2 (6 bases). This CDR3 is 12 amino acids long. V lost 7 bases to trimming and J lost 5 bases, with 12 bases between them. CDR1 MDHEN and CDR2 SYDVKM come from the germline V gene. CDR3 amino acids: CASTTSRDEQYF. The DNA for the CDR3 is TGTGCCAGCACCACTAGCCGGGACGAGCAGTACTTC.

This chain uses TRBV5-1 with TRBJ2-7; weak D call: TRBD2 (6 bases). This CDR3 comprises 17 residues. Trimming removed 3 bases at V and 4 bases at J, with 23 bases between. Per germline, CDR1 SGHRS and CDR2 YFSETQ. The chain's CDR3 is CASSSPSGTGGIYEQYF. CDR3 DNA sequence: TGCGCCAGCAGCTCACCCTCCGGGACTGGGGGAATTTACGAGCAGTACTTC.

This clone was detected only once. The chain carries TRBV30 and TRBJ1-1; D gene uncertain. CDR3 size: 13 residues. The germline V gene encodes CDR1 GTSNPN and CDR2 SVGIG (reference sequence). The ends were cut back, 3 bases at V and 1 base at J, with 9 bases in the middle. This chain's CDR3 is CAWSLIANTEAFF. Here the CDR3 DNA reads TGTGCCTGGAGCCTCATAGCGAACACTGAAGCTTTCTTT.

This clone has more than one count but fewer than ten. The chain recombines TRBV6-1 with TRBJ1-4; D possibly corresponds to TRBD1 (5 bases). V was cut by 0 bases and J by 7 bases, with 12 bases left in between. CDR3 length equals 15 residues. Germline assignment: CDR1 MNHNS and CDR2 SASEGT. This CDR3 is CASSEARGSGEKLFF. The CDR3 DNA sequence: TGTGCCAGCAGTGAAGCAAGGGGTTCGGGTGAAAAACTGTTTTTT.

This sequence joins TRBV18 and TRBJ1-6; D possibly corresponds to TRBD1 (6 bases). Germline lookup yields CDR1 KGHSH and CDR2 LQKENI. V was trimmed by 5 bases and J by 5 bases, leaving 13 bases between them. The CDR3 totals 15 residues. In DNA, the CDR3 is TGTGCCAGCTCATCCAACAAGGGGGATAATTCACCCCTCCACTTT. Residues: CASSSNKGDNSPLHF.

The V and J genes are TRBV11-2 and TRBJ1-2, with TRBD1 matching over 8 bases. Per germline, CDR1 SGHAT and CDR2 FQNNGV. The V segment lost 5 bases and the J segment 5 bases; nucleotides outside the gene matches: 13. This CDR3 region has 16 residues. CDR3 DNA: TGTGCCAGCAGCATGCGAGGAACAGGGGGAGGTTATGGCTACACCTTC. Amino acid sequence: CASSMRGTGGGYGYTF.

This chain uses TRBV15 with TRBJ2-3; D is possibly TRBD2 (6 bases). Trimming pared 4 bases from V and 0 bases from J, leaving 11 bases between. In germline, CDR1 is LNHNV, CDR2 YYDKDF (reference sequence). This CDR3 spans 15 amino acids. The CDR3 loop reads CATSKSGVSTDTQYF. CDR3 sequence (DNA): TGTGCCACCAGCAAGTCGGGGGTGAGCACAGATACGCAGTATTTT. The entire variable domain, with the rest obtained from reference TRBV15 and TRBJ2-3, is as follows: DAMVIQNPRYQVTQFGKPVTLSCSQTLNHNVMYWYQQKSSQAPKLLFHYYDKDFNNEADTPDNFQSRRPNTSFCFLDIRSPGLGDTAMYLCATSKSGVSTDTQYFGPGTRLTVL.